This T cell receptor (beta chain) was recorded in a study of human T cells and chemical hapten exposure. Looking at the study overall: The upper back received 0.01% DPC by patch testing, with results read at 6 days. Chiefly women, the patients showed alopecia areata, totalis or universalis. Small volume differences among pooled libraries mainly caused per-sample TCR yield variation.

Sample time point: patch test 3, about 24 weeks after DPC sensitization. Sample treatment: therapeutic diphenylcyclopropenone sensitization with weekly scalp DPC. CDR1 and CDR2 from the germline V gene are LGHDT and YNNKEL (reference sequence). The V end lost 1 base, the J end lost 4 bases, and 8 bases lay between the germline ends. The CDR3 is made up of 14 amino acids. In the original analysis: TCRs per sample had a median of approximately 98,000 and ranged from about 23,224 to 700,000. MiXCR was run by TCRdb on the RACE reads, yielding one entry per CDR3 protein. These V and J calls are TCRdb output, not the study's own analysis. The data show some 84,000 distinct CDR3 sequences, less than 14% seen once.

The sequence came from a woman between 45 and 65 years old with alopecia areata. Some clones in this sample may be carry-over from other donors' samples. The chain employs TRBV3-1 and TRBJ1-5; no clear D. Sequencing was performed on whole blood, taken in connection with sensitization to the hapten diphenylcyclopropenone (DPC). CDR3 residues: CASSQGWGNQPQHF. In DNA, the CDR3 is TGTGCCAGCAGCCAAGGATGGGGAAATCAGCCCCAGCATTTT.